This T cell receptor beta chain originates from a study of control samples from healthy donors and cancer patients. Clones were sequenced by immunoSEQ multiplex PCR, and TCRdb holds only the in-frame ones, with some missing. The data hold under 130,000 clones, with about 89% observed a single time. This CDR3 is 13 amino acids long. The germline gives CDR1 SGHNT, CDR2 YENEEA. V lost 5 bases to trimming and J lost 1 base, with 8 bases between them. The TCR sequence derives from a man between 60 and 75 years old with lung cancer. The V and J genes are TRBV11-3 and TRBJ1-1; D is ambiguous. Sequencing was carried out using PBMCs. Written as DNA, the CDR3 is TGTGCCAGCAGCGTGTTCACGAACACTGAAGCTTTCTTT. Its translation: CASSVFTNTEAFF. Variable domain in full (rest from reference TRBV11-3 and TRBJ1-1): EAGVVQSPRYKIIEKKQPVAFWCNPISGHNTLYWYLQNLGQGPELLIRYENEEAVDDSQLPKDRFSAERLKGVDSTLKIQPAELGDSAVYLCASSVFTNTEAFFGQGTRLTVV.